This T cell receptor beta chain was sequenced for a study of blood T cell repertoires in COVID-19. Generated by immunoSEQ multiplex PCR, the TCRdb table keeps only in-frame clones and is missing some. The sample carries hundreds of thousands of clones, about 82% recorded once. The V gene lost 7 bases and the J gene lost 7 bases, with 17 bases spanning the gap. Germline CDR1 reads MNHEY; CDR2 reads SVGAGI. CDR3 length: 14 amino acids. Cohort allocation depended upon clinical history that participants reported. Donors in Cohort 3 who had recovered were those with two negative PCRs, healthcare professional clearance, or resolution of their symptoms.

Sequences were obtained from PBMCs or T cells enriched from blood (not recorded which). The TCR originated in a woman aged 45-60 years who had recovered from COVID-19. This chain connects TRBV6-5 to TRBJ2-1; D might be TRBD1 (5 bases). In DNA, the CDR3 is TGTGCCAGCAACAAAGGGGATTTGGGGAATGAGCAGTTCTTC. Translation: CASNKGDLGNEQFF.